These T cell receptor beta chains were read from a single sample in a study of T cell responses to AZD1222 COVID-19 vaccine. The data were produced by immunoSEQ multiplex PCR, yet TCRdb's version contains in-frame clones alone and is incomplete. Among 65,000 to 75,000 clones listed, 84% were seen once. Here the sequenced sample was peripheral blood, taken on day 0 of AZD1222 vaccination. The origin of the receptors is an adult in good health. The CDR3 runs from the conserved cysteine through the conserved F or W. D genes are given only for firm matches. Expanded clones get a size class; other rows say once, few or many, or leave the size out.

-	TRBD2	TRBJ2-5	TRBV7-8	TGTGCCAGCAGCAAAGGGACTAGCGGCGACCAGGCCCAGTACTTC	CASSKGTSGDQAQYF
once	-	TRBJ1-5	TRBV30	TGTGCCTGGAGTGTCAAGGGTCAGCCCCAGCATTTT	CAWSVKGQPQHF
-	-	TRBJ2-3	TRBV10-2	TGCGCCAGCAGTACTAACACAGATACGCAGTATTTT	CASSTNTDTQYF
-	-	TRBJ1-5	TRBV30	TGTGCCTGGAGTGAGGTAGGGACTCAGCCCCAGCATTTT	CAWSEVGTQPQHF
-	TRBD1	TRBJ2-1	TRBV19	TGTGCCAGTAGTTTCCCCCCGACAGGGTACAATGAGCAGTTCTTC	CASSFPPTGYNEQFF
-	-	TRBJ1-1	TRBV7-9	TGTGCCAGCAGCTTAGGGGCTTTCTTT	CASSLGAFF
-	-	TRBJ1-6	TRBV27	TGTGCCAGCAGTTTGGTAGGGTCTAATTCACCCCTCCACTTT	CASSLVGSNSPLHF
-	-	TRBJ1-4	TRBV11-2	TGTGCCAGCAGCGCAGGGACAACAACTAATGAAAAACTGTTTTTT	CASSAGTTTNEKLFF
-	-	TRBJ1-1	TRBV11-1	TGTGCCAGCAGCCCGAACAGGGTGAACACTGAAGCTTTCTTT	CASSPNRVNTEAFF
once	TRBD1	TRBJ1-1	TRBV3-1/TRBV3-2	TGTGCCAGCAAGGGGGCAGAGATGAACACTGAAGCTTTCTTT	CASKGAEMNTEAFF
-	-	TRBJ2-7	TRBV5-1	TGCGCCAGCAGCTTGGTACCATCGGGTCGATCCTCTACGCGCCTGTACTTC	CASSLVPSGRSSTRLYF
once	-	TRBJ1-5	TRBV6-6	TGTGCCAGCAGTTACGAGGGTTATAGCAATCAGCCCCAGCATTTT	CASSYEGYSNQPQHF
-	-	TRBJ1-1	TRBV18	TGTGCCAGCTCACCACCGGGGGGAGTGAACACTGAAGCTTTCTTT	CASSPPGGVNTEAFF
-	-	TRBJ2-1	TRBV29-1	TGCAGCGCCCGGGGGAGCTCCTACAATGAGCAGTTCTTC	CSARGSSYNEQFF
-	-	TRBJ2-3	TRBV5-4	TGTGCCAGCAGCCCGAGGGGTGTAGGGGGAGCAGATACGCAGTATTTT	CASSPRGVGGADTQYF
-	-	TRBJ1-2	TRBV28	TGTGCCAGCAGTTCGGTGGGGGGCTACACCTTC	CASSSVGGYTF
once	TRBD1	TRBJ1-6	TRBV18	TGTGCCAGCTCCCCCCGACAGGGGGAATCACCCCTCCACTTT	CASSPRQGESPLHF
-	-	TRBJ1-4	TRBV6-5	TGTGCCAGCAGGGACACAGGGTGGGATGAAAAACTGTTTTTT	CASRDTGWDEKLFF
-	-	TRBJ1-2	TRBV7-9	TGTGCCAGCAGTTTCGAGACAGGTCCCACAGGCTACACCTTC	CASSFETGPTGYTF
-	TRBD1	TRBJ1-5	TRBV28	TGTGCCAGCAGTCCGGACAGGGCTGACTGGAGCAATCAGCCCCAGCATTTT	CASSPDRADWSNQPQHF
-	TRBD1	TRBJ2-1	TRBV6-4	TGTGCCAGCAGTGACGGGACAGGGTACAATGAGCAGTTCTTC	CASSDGTGYNEQFF
-	-	TRBJ1-1	TRBV28	TGTGCCAGCAGTTTAGGTGGCCTGAACACTGAAGCTTTCTTT	CASSLGGLNTEAFF
-	TRBD1	TRBJ2-7	TRBV6-2/TRBV6-3	TGTGCCAGCAGTTACTCAATATCCGGGACAGAGCCCTACGAGCAGTACTTC	CASSYSISGTEPYEQYF
-	TRBD1	TRBJ1-2	TRBV5-1	TGCGCCAGCAGCTCGGGACCTACAGGGGCCGGCTACACCTTC	CASSSGPTGAGYTF
-	-	TRBJ2-1	TRBV7-9	TGTGCCAGCAGCTCCCAAAACAGCTACAATGAGCAGTTCTTC	CASSSQNSYNEQFF
-	TRBD2	TRBJ2-4	TRBV9	TGTGCCAGCAGCGCCCTAGCGGGACCAGCCAAAAACATTCAGTACTTC	CASSALAGPAKNIQYF
-	-	TRBJ2-7	TRBV5-6	TGTGCCAGCAGCTTGCTGGACCAGTACTACGAGCAGTACTTC	CASSLLDQYYEQYF
-	-	TRBJ2-3	TRBV7-9	TGTGCCAGCAGCCCCCTCGGGATCACAGATACGCAGTATTTT	CASSPLGITDTQYF
-	-	TRBJ1-6	TRBV25-1	TGTGCCAGCACAGGGACTTTGGGAAATTCACCCCTCCACTTT	CASTGTLGNSPLHF
-	TRBD2	TRBJ2-7	TRBV10-3	TGTGCCATCAGTGAGTCACGTCTGGCTAGCGGGAGCTCCTACGAGCAGTACTTC	CAISESRLASGSSYEQYF
-	-	TRBJ2-2	TRBV24-1	TGTGCCACCATGCAAGGGATTACCGGGGAGCTGTTTTTT	CATMQGITGELFF
-	-	TRBJ1-5	TRBV19	TGTGCCAGTAAATCGTGGGGCAATCAGCCCCAGCATTTT	CASKSWGNQPQHF
-	-	TRBJ2-5	TRBV27	TGTGCCAGAGAAGAGACCCAGTACTTC	CAREETQYF
-	-	TRBJ1-1	TRBV24-1	TGTGCCACCAGTGACTCCGGGACAAGGAGTACTGAAGCTTTCTTT	CATSDSGTRSTEAFF
-	-	TRBJ2-7	TRBV7-3	TGTGCCAGCAGCTCAAAGGCAAGGGGTATTGGGAGCGAGCAGTACTTC	CASSSKARGIGSEQYF
-	TRBD1	TRBJ1-1	TRBV10-3	TGTGCCATCAGGGAAGACAGGGGGTGGGACACTGAAGCTTTCTTT	CAIREDRGWDTEAFF
-	-	TRBJ2-3	TRBV6-5	TGTGCCAGCAGTTCCCGGGTAGGGGTCAAAGATACGCAGTATTTT	CASSSRVGVKDTQYF
-	-	TRBJ2-2	TRBV28	TGTGCCAGCAGTTTTAGTATCCGGGAGCTGTTTTTT	CASSFSIRELFF
-	TRBD2	TRBJ2-1	TRBV5-6	TGTGCCAGCAGCTTGCCTAGCGGGAGCACTCACAATGAGCAGTTCTTC	CASSLPSGSTHNEQFF
-	-	TRBJ1-3	TRBV13	TGTGCCAGCAGCTTAGGCGCAGGAAACACCATATATTTT	CASSLGAGNTIYF
once	-	TRBJ1-4	TRBV7-9	TGTGCCAGCAGCTTAGGGACGGAGAATGAAAAACTGTTTTTT	CASSLGTENEKLFF
-	-	TRBJ2-7	TRBV3-1/TRBV3-2	TGTGCCAGCAGCCTTATACGGGGGGCAGGCGAGCAGTACTTC	CASSLIRGAGEQYF
-	-	TRBJ2-1	TRBV24-1	TGTGCCACCAGTGGGACCCGGGACTCCCCGAATGAGCAGTTCTTC	CATSGTRDSPNEQFF